These 17 T cell receptor beta chains share one sample of origin, sequenced in a study of radiotherapy plus CTLA-4 blockade in lung cancer. Sequencing was performed with immunoSEQ multiplex PCR; in TCRdb, only in-frame clones are kept and a portion is missing. In the table there are approximately 60,000 clones, about 80% of which are singletons. Specimen: peripheral blood, collected from a patient treated with radiotherapy plus ipilimumab. The receptors shown here come from a human donor with non-small cell lung cancer who had a complete response to radiotherapy plus ipilimumab.

V and J are TRBV21-1 and TRBJ1-5; TRBD1, the D gene given by the table, was not confirmed from the DNA. TRBV21-1 is an annotated pseudogene. The CDR3 spans 15 residues. The CDR3 sequence: CASSKVADSNQPQHF. CDR3 in DNA: TGTGCCAGCAGCAAAGTGGCAGATAGCAATCAGCCCCAGCATTTT.

V usage is TRBV7-2 and J usage is TRBJ2-4, with 7 bases matching TRBD2. V shed 0 bases, J shed 7 bases, and the junction held 3 bases outside the gene matches. This CDR3 is built from 14 residues. CDR1 is SGHTA, CDR2 FQGNSA, per germline. CDR3 amino acids: CASSLASGYNIQYF. The CDR3 DNA sequence: TGTGCCAGCAGCTTAGCTAGCGGGTACAACATTCAGTACTTC.

This chain joins TRBV28 and TRBJ1-5; TRBD1 matches 7 bases. The junction had 11 bases not matched to a gene; V was cut back by 8 bases and J by 1 base. The CDR3 is 16 amino acids. Germline assignment: CDR1 MDHEN and CDR2 SYDVKM. The CDR3 reads CASRTDRVGSNQPQHF. The DNA of the CDR3 is TGTGCCAGCCGCACCGACAGGGTTGGGAGCAATCAGCCCCAGCATTTT.

The CDR3 reads CASSPLRDIYTEAFF. In DNA, the CDR3 is TGTGCCAGCTCACCGCTCCGGGACATTTACACTGAAGCTTTCTTT. The chain is built from TRBV18 and TRBJ1-1; perhaps TRBD1 as D (6 bases). Germline CDR1 reads KGHSH; CDR2 reads LQKENI. Trimming cost V 3 bases and J 3 bases, with 14 bases left between them. The CDR3 spans 15 residues.

This clone was detected only once. V and J are TRBV14 and TRBJ2-1; D remains ambiguous. This CDR3 spans 13 amino acids. Germline V gene lookup returns CDR1 SGHDN and CDR2 FVKESK. V lost 0 bases and J lost 9, with 9 bases in between. The CDR3 region is CASSQDIGREQFF. CDR3 in DNA: TGTGCCAGCAGCCAAGATATCGGGCGTGAGCAGTTCTTC. The whole variable domain, filled in from reference TRBV14 and TRBJ2-1, reads EAGVTQFPSHSVIEKGQTVTLRCDPISGHDNLYWYRRVMGKEIKFLLHFVKESKQDESGMPNNRFLAERTGGTYSTLKVQPAELEDSGVYFCASSQDIGREQFFGPGTRLTVL.

This chain uses TRBV6-5 with TRBJ1-2, with a weak D call TRBD1 (5 bases). The V end lost 5 bases, the J end lost 5 bases, and 15 bases lay between the germline ends. The CDR3 sequence is 14 residues long. Germline lookup yields CDR1 MNHEY and CDR2 SVGAGI. The chain's CDR3 is CASSRLDRTYGYTF. Written as DNA, the CDR3 is TGTGCCAGCAGTAGGCTAGACAGAACTTATGGCTACACCTTC.

The chain is built from TRBV2 and TRBJ2-1; 8 nucleotides line up with TRBD1. The CDR3 totals 14 residues. V gave up 8 bases and J gave up 2 bases; unmatched junction bases: 5. CDR1 is SNHLY and CDR2 is FYNNEI in the germline V gene. The CDR3 region has the DNA TGTGCCAGCCGGGGACAGGCGACCTACAATGAGCAGTTCTTC. It translates to CASRGQATYNEQFF.

This chain joins TRBV29-1 and TRBJ2-5, with D possibly matching TRBD1 (6 bases). V was pared by 5 bases and J by 7 bases, with 11 bases between. This CDR3 contains 11 residues. In germline, CDR1 is SQVTM, CDR2 ANQGSEA. Here the CDR3 reads CSVSGDGTQYF. The DNA of the CDR3 is TGCAGCGTTTCAGGGGATGGGACCCAGTACTTC.

The sample holds a few counts of this clone. The chain carries TRBV7-2 and TRBJ2-7, with unresolved D. The CDR3 contains 16 residues. Trimming took 1 base from V and 0 from J, leaving 13 bases between them. Germline CDR1 reads SGHTA; CDR2 reads FQGNSA. CDR3: CASSLDASRSSYEQYF. The CDR3 DNA is TGTGCCAGCAGCTTAGACGCGTCGCGTAGCTCCTACGAGCAGTACTTC.

The gene calls are TRBV5-5 and TRBJ2-4, with D possibly matching TRBD1 (6 bases). V lost 0 bases, J lost 2 bases, and 12 bases lay in between. The length of the CDR3 is 16 residues. From germline, CDR1 is SGHKS and CDR2 YYEKEE (reference sequence). The CDR3 DNA follows: TGTGCCAGCAGCTTGGCCGCAGGGGTAACCAAAAACATTCAGTACTTC. It yields the protein CASSLAAGVTKNIQYF.

CDR3 in amino acids: CASSGGQANEQYF. DNA of the CDR3: TGCGCCAGCAGTGGCGGACAGGCCAACGAGCAGTACTTC. V gene TRBV10-1 combines with J gene TRBJ2-7; 7 bases fit TRBD1. V was clipped by 4 bases and J by 5 bases; unmatched bases: 5. Germline V gives CDR1 WNHNN, CDR2 SYGVQD (reference sequence). CDR3 size: 13 residues.

This chain connects TRBV7-2 to TRBJ2-7; 9 bases are a match to TRBD2. Germline CDR1 and CDR2: SGHTA and FQGNSA. Trimming took 4 bases from V and 3 from J; bases not matched to a gene: 7. This CDR3 has 15 residues. The CDR3 sequence: CASSSGFSGGYEQYF. CDR3 nucleotide sequence: TGTGCCAGCAGCTCGGGATTTAGCGGGGGCTACGAGCAGTACTTC. The complete variable domain, with remaining parts taken from reference TRBV7-2 and TRBJ2-7, reads GAGVSQSPSNKVTEKGKDVELRCDPISGHTALYWYRQSLGQGLEFLIYFQGNSAPDKSGLPSDRFSAERTGGSVSTLTIQRTQQEDSAVYLCASSSGFSGGYEQYFGPGTRLTVT.

This chain connects TRBV18 to TRBJ2-3; D perhaps matches TRBD2 (6 bases). The V gene lost 2 bases and the J gene lost 1 base, with 7 bases spanning the gap. Germline V gene data show CDR1 as KGHSH and CDR2 as LQKENI. CDR3 length: 14 residues. The CDR3 here is CASSPSSGTDTQYF. CDR3 nucleotide sequence: TGTGCCAGCTCACCATCTAGCGGCACAGATACGCAGTATTTT.

This chain uses TRBV28 with TRBJ1-1, with D tentatively TRBD1 (6 bases). The CDR3 is 17 residues long. CDR1 and CDR2 from the germline V gene are MDHEN and SYDVKM. Trimming took 3 bases from V and 1 from J, leaving 18 bases between them. The CDR3, as DNA: TGTGCCAGCAGTTTCCCAGGAGGGGGGGAAGAGAACACTGAAGCTTTCTTT. Translated, it gives CASSFPGGGEENTEAFF.

The chain recombines TRBV5-5 with TRBJ1-1; perhaps TRBD1 as D (5 bases). Germline CDR1 and CDR2: SGHKS and YYEKEE (reference sequence). Trimming stripped 6 bases from V and 0 bases from J, with 15 bases between. This CDR3 is 15 amino acids long. The CDR3 sequence: CASTRERGLNTEAFF. The CDR3 DNA sequence: TGTGCCAGCACCAGAGAGAGGGGATTGAACACTGAAGCTTTCTTT.

V gene TRBV30 combines with J gene TRBJ1-5, with 10 nucleotides matching TRBD1. V was clipped by 4 bases and J by 7 bases; unmatched bases: 7. Germline CDR1 and CDR2: GTSNPN and SVGIG (reference sequence). The CDR3 runs to 14 residues. The CDR3 here is CAWKDRGLGQPQHF. CDR3 DNA sequence: TGTGCCTGGAAGGACAGGGGGTTAGGGCAGCCCCAGCATTTT.

The V call is TRBV27, the J call TRBJ2-3; 7 bases fit TRBD1. Germline V gene data show CDR1 as MNHEY and CDR2 as SMNVEV (reference sequence). The CDR3 has 17 residues. V shed 6 bases and J 3 bases; nucleotides not matched to a gene: 15. The CDR3 DNA reads as TGTGCCAGCAGCCTCCGAGGACAGGTTAAAACGACAGATACGCAGTATTTT. This sequence encodes CASSLRGQVKTTDTQYF.